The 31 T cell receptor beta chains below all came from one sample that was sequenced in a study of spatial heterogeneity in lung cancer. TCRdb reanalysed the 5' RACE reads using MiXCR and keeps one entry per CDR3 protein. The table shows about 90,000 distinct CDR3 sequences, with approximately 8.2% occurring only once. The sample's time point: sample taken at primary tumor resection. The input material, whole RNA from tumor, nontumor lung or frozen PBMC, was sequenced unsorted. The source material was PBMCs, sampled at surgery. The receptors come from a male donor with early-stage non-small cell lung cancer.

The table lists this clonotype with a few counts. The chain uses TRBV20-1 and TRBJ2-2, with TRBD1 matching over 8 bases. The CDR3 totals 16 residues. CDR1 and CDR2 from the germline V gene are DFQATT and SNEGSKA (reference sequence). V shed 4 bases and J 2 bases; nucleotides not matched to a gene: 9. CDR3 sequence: CSATRLDRGNTGELFF. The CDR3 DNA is TGCAGTGCTACCCGCTTAGACAGGGGAAACACCGGGGAGCTGTTTTTT.

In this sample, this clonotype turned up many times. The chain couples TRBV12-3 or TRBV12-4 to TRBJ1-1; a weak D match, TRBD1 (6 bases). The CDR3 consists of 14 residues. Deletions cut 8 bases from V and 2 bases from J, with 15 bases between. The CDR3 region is CASSLGGSNTEAFF. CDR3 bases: TGTGCCAGCTCCCTTGGGGGCAGCAACACTGAAGCTTTCTTT.

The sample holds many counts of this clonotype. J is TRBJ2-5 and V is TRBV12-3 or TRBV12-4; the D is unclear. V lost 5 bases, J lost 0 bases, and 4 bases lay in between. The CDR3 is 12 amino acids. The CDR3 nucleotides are TGTGCCAGCAGTCGTTACCAAGAGACCCAGTACTTC. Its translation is CASSRYQETQYF.

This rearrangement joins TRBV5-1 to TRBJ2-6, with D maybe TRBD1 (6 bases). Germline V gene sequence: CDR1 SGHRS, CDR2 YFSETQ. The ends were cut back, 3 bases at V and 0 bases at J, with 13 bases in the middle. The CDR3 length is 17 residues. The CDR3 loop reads CASSSTGPASGANVLTF. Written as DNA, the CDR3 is TGCGCCAGCAGCTCGACAGGACCTGCCTCTGGGGCCAACGTCCTGACTTTC.

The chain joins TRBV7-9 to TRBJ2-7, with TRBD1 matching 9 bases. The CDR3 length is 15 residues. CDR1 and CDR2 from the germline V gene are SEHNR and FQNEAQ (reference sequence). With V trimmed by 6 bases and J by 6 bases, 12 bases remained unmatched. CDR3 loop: CASSSPGTGRSEQYF. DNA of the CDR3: TGTGCCAGCAGTTCCCCCGGGACAGGGCGGAGCGAGCAGTACTTC.

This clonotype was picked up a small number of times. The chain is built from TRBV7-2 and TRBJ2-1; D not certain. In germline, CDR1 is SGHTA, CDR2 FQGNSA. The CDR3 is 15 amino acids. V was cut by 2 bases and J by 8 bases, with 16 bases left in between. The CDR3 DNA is TGTGCCAGCAGCTTATTACAGCAGATGGGATATGAGCAGTTCTTC. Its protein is CASSLLQQMGYEQFF.

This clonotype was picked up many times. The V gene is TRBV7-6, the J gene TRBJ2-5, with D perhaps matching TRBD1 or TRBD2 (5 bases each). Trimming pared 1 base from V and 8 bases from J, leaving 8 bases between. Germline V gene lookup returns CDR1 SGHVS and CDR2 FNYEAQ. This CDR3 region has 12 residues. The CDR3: CASSLEGTTQYF. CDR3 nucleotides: TGTGCCAGCAGCTTAGAGGGGACCACCCAGTACTTC.

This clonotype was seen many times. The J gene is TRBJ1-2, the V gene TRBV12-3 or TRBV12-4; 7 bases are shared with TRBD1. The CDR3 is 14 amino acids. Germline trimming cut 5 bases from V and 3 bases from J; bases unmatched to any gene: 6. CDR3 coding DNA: TGTGCCAGCAGTCTTACCGGGACAGACTATGGCTACACCTTC. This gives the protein CASSLTGTDYGYTF.

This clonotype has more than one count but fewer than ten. This CDR3 reads CASSIVQGGSYEQYF. CDR3 coding DNA: TGTGCCAGTAGTATAGTACAGGGCGGATCCTACGAGCAGTACTTC. The chain carries TRBV19 and TRBJ2-7; D perhaps matches TRBD1 (6 bases). With 1 base removed from V and 1 base from J, the gap between germline ends came to 11 bases. The germline V gene encodes CDR1 LNHDA and CDR2 SQIVND (reference sequence). There are 15 residues in the CDR3.

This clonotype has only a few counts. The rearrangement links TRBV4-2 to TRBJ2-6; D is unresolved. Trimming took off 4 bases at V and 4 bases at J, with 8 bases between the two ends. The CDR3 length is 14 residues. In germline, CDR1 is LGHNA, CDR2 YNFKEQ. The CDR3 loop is CASSPIAGANVLTF. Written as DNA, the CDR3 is TGTGCCAGCAGCCCCATAGCCGGGGCCAACGTCCTGACTTTC.

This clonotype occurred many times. CDR3 protein: CASSLAMVGEQYF. In DNA, the CDR3 is TGCGCCAGCAGCTTGGCGATGGTGGGGGAGCAGTACTTC. This sequence joins TRBV5-1 and TRBJ2-7; D gene unclear. V dropped 0 bases and J dropped 7 bases, with 11 bases sitting between them. Germline V lookup: CDR1 SGHRS, CDR2 YFSETQ. This CDR3 region has 13 residues.

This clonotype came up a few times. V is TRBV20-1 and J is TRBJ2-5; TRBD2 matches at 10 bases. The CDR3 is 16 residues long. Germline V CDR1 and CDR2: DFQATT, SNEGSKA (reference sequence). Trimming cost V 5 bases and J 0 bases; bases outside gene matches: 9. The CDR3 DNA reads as TGCAGTGCTCGGTCCGCTCTAGCGGGGGACCAAGAGACCCAGTACTTC. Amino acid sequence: CSARSALAGDQETQYF.

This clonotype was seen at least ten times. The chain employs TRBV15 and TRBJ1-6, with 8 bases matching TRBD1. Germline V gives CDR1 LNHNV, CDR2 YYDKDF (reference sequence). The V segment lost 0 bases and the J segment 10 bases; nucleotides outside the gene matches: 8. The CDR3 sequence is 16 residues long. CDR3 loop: CATSRDTHRGMSPLHF. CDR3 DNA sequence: TGTGCCACCAGCAGAGATACGCACAGGGGGATGTCACCCCTCCACTTT.

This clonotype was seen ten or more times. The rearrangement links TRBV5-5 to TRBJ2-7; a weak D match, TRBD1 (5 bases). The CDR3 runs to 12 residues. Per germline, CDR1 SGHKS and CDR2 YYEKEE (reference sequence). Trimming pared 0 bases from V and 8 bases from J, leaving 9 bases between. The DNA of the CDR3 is TGTGCCAGCAGCTTGGGGCAGGGCCAGCAGTACTTC. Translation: CASSLGQGQQYF.

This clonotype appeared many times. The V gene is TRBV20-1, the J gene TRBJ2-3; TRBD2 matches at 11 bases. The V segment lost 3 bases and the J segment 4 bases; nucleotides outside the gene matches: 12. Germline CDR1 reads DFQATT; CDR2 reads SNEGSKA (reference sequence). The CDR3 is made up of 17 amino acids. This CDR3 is CSASPFTGTSGSDTQYF. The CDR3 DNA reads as TGCAGTGCTAGCCCATTTACCGGGACTAGCGGTTCAGATACGCAGTATTTT.

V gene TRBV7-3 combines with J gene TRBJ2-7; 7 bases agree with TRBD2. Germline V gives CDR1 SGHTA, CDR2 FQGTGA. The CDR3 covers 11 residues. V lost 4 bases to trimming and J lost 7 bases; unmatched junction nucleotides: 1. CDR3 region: CASSSAGEQYF. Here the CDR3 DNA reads TGTGCCAGCAGCTCAGCGGGGGAGCAGTACTTC. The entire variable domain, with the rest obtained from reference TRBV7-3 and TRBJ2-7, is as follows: GAGVSQTPSNKVTEKGKYVELRCDPISGHTALYWYRQSLGQGPEFLIYFQGTGAADDSGLPNDRFFAVRPEGSVSTLKIQRTERGDSAVYLCASSSAGEQYFGPGTRLTVT.

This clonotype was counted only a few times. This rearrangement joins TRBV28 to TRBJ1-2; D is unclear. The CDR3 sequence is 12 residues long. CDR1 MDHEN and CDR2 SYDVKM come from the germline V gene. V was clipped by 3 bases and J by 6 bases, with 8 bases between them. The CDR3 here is CASSLTRDGYTF. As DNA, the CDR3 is TGTGCCAGCAGTTTGACTCGGGATGGCTACACCTTC.

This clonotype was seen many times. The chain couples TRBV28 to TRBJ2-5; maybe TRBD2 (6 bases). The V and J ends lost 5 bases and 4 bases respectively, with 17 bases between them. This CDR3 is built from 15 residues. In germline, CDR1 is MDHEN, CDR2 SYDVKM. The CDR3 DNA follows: TGTGCCAGCAGTCCCTTACGGGAGAGGAGAGAGACCCAGTACTTC. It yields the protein CASSPLRERRETQYF.

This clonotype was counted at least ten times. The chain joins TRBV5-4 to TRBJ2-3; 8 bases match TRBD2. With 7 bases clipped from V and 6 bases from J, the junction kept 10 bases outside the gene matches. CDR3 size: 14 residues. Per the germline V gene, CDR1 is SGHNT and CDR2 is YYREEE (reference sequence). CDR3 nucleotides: TGTGCCAGCCCCTCCGGGGGGGGCGGGGATACGCAGTATTTT. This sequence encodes CASPSGGGGDTQYF.

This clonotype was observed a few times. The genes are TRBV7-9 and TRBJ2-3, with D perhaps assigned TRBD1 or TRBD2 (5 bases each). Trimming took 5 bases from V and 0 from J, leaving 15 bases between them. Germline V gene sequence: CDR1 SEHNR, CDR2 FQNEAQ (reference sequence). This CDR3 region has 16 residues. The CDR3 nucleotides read TGTGCCAGCAGCCTTCTTGGGGACGGCAGCACAGATACGCAGTATTTT. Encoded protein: CASSLLGDGSTDTQYF.

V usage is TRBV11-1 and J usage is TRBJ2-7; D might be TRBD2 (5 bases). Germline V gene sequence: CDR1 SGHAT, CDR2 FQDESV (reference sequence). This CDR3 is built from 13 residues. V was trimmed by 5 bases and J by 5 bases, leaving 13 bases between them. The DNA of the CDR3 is TGTGCCAGCAGCCTGAGGGTGCGGGACGAGCAGTACTTC. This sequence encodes CASSLRVRDEQYF.

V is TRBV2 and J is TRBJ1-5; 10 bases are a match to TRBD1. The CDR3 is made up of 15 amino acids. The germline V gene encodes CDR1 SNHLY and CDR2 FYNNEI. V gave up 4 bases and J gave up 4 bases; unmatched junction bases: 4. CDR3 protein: CASSARTGGNQPQHF. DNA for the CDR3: TGTGCCAGCAGTGCCCGGACAGGGGGGAATCAGCCCCAGCATTTT.

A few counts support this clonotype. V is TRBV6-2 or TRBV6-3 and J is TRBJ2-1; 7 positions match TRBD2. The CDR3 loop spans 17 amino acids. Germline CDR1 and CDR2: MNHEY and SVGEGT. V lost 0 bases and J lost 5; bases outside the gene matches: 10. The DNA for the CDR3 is TGTGCCAGCAGTTACTCGCAAAGACGGGGGAGGGACAATGAGCAGTTCTTC. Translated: CASSYSQRRGRDNEQFF.

The CDR3 spells CASSPERGGSGYNEQFF. As DNA, the CDR3 is TGCGCCAGCAGCCCTGAGAGGGGCGGGAGTGGGTACAATGAGCAGTTCTTC. The chain is built from TRBV4-1 and TRBJ2-1, with 7 nucleotides matching TRBD2. In germline, CDR1 is MGHRA, CDR2 YSYEKL. J gave up 4 bases and V 4 bases, and 13 bases lay outside the gene matches. CDR3 length: 17 amino acids.

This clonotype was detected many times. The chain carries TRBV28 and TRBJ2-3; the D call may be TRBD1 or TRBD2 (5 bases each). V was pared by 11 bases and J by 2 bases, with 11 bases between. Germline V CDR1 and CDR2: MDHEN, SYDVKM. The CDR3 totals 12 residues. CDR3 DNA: TGTGCCCTCCGGGACCCCACAGATACGCAGTATTTT. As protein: CALRDPTDTQYF.

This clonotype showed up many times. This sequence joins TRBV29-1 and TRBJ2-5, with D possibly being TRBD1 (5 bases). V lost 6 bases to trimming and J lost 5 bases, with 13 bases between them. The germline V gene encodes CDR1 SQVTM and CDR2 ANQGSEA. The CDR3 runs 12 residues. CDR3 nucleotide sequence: TGCAGCGTCCGGACACCCGAGGAGACCCAGTACTTC. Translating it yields CSVRTPEETQYF.

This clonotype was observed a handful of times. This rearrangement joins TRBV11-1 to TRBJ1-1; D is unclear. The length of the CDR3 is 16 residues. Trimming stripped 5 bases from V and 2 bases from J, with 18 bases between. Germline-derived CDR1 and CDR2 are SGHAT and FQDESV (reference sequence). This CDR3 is CASSPRPTLGNTEAFF. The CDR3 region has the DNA TGTGCCAGCAGCCCGAGACCCACCCTCGGAAACACTGAAGCTTTCTTT.

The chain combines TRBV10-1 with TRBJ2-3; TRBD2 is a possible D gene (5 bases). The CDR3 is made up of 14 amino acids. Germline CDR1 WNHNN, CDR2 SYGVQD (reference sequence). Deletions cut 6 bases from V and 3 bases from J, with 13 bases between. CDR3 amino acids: CASSDGLATDTQYF. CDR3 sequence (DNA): TGCGCCAGCAGCGATGGATTAGCGACAGATACGCAGTATTTT.

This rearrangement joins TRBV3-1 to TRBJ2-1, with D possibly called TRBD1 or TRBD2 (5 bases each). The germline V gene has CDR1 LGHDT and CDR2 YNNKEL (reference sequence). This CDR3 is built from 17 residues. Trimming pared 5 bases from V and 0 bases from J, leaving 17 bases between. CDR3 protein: CASSSIWYGGSYNEQFF. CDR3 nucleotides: TGTGCCAGCAGCTCAATTTGGTATGGGGGCTCCTACAATGAGCAGTTCTTC.

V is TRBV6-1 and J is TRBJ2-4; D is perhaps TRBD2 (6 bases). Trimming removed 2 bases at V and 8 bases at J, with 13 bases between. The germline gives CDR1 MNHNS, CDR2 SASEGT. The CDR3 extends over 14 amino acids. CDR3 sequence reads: CASSERDLRDIQYF. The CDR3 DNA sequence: TGTGCCAGCAGTGAAAGGGACTTGAGAGACATTCAGTACTTC.

Here the CDR3 reads CASSFTGQPFYGYTF. CDR3 sequence (DNA): TGTGCCAGCAGCTTTACTGGACAGCCTTTCTATGGCTACACCTTC. The chain recombines TRBV5-5 with TRBJ1-2; TRBD1 might be the D (6 bases). Trimming cost V 2 bases and J 4 bases, with 15 bases left between them. Germline V gene lookup returns CDR1 SGHKS and CDR2 YYEKEE (reference sequence). The length of the CDR3 is 15 residues.